Listed here are 18 T cell receptor beta chains from one sample, sequenced in a study of blood T cell repertoires in COVID-19. The table came from immunoSEQ multiplex PCR; TCRdb's copy has only in-frame clones and leaves some out. The repertoire holds about 170,000 clones, with approximately 84% as singletons. Sequences were obtained from peripheral blood. These receptors originate from a woman older than 75 with COVID-19, enrolled during active disease.

The chain combines TRBV28 with TRBJ1-5; D unclear. Germline V CDR1 and CDR2: MDHEN, SYDVKM. V lost 2 bases and J lost 4, with 15 bases in between. This CDR3 contains 16 residues. CDR3: CASSLVEGMGNQPQHF. The CDR3 bases are TGTGCCAGCAGTTTAGTAGAGGGAATGGGGAATCAGCCCCAGCATTTT.

This clone was observed once. The V gene is TRBV12-3 or TRBV12-4, the J gene TRBJ1-4; 11 nucleotides agree with TRBD1. J was trimmed by 8 bases and V by 5 bases; bases with no gene match: 1. The CDR3 runs to 13 residues. DNA of the CDR3: TGTGCCAGCAGTAGGACAGGGGGCGAAAAACTGTTTTTT. Translating it yields CASSRTGGEKLFF.

V is TRBV9 and J is TRBJ1-6; TRBD1 agrees at 8 bases. Germline values: CDR1 SGDLS, CDR2 YYNGEE. The CDR3 runs to 19 residues. Trimming took 0 bases from V and 8 from J; bases not matched to a gene: 16. The CDR3 spells CASSVEPSPRTGGYSPLHF. The CDR3 nucleotides are TGTGCCAGCAGCGTAGAACCCTCGCCCCGTACAGGGGGTTATTCACCCCTCCACTTT.

The chain couples TRBV10-3 to TRBJ2-5; 10 bases are shared with TRBD2. This CDR3 has 15 amino acids. CDR1 is ENHRY, CDR2 SYGVKD, per germline. J gave up 5 bases and V 4 bases, and 7 bases lay outside the gene matches. Here the CDR3 DNA reads TGTGCCATCAGTGCGCTAGCGGGAGATAAGGAGACCCAGTACTTC. Residues: CAISALAGDKETQYF.

The chain links TRBV6-2 or TRBV6-3 to TRBJ2-1; maybe TRBD2 (7 bases). The CDR3 sequence is 17 residues long. The germline CDR1 and CDR2 sequences are MNHEY and SVGEGT. V was cut by 0 bases and J by 2 bases, with 14 bases left in between. CDR3 sequence reads: CASSYSLGGAAYNEQFF. CDR3 nucleotide sequence: TGTGCCAGCAGTTACTCTCTAGGGGGGGCAGCCTACAATGAGCAGTTCTTC.

V usage is TRBV2 and J usage is TRBJ1-6, with D hard to call. The CDR3 totals 16 residues. Trimming left V 0 bases short and J 10 bases short, with 16 bases between. Looked up from germline, CDR1 is SNHLY and CDR2 is FYNNEI. The CDR3 nucleotides read TGTGCCAGCAGTGAAGCAGGGATAGGGAGATTGTCACCCCTCCACTTT. It translates to CASSEAGIGRLSPLHF.

This chain connects TRBV28 to TRBJ1-2; 8 nucleotides match TRBD1. Looked up from germline, CDR1 is MDHEN and CDR2 is SYDVKM. V shed 5 bases, J shed 8 bases, and the junction held 7 bases outside the gene matches. This CDR3 contains 13 residues. The CDR3 nucleotides are TGTGCCAGCAGTGGGGACAGGTTATGGGGCTACACCTTC. Translating it yields CASSGDRLWGYTF.

This clone has just a few counts. The chain uses TRBV30 and TRBJ2-7; D might be TRBD1 (7 bases). The V gene lost 1 base and the J gene lost 2 bases, with 15 bases spanning the gap. CDR3 size: 15 residues. The germline V gene has CDR1 GTSNPN and CDR2 SVGIG (reference sequence). CDR3 amino acids: CAWSAVGRGAYEQYF. In nucleotides, the CDR3 is TGTGCCTGGAGTGCGGTGGGCAGGGGGGCCTACGAGCAGTACTTC.

The chain joins TRBV4-1 to TRBJ2-7; 10 nucleotides match TRBD2. The CDR3 extends over 15 amino acids. Unmatched junction bases numbered 2, after V lost 3 bases and J lost 0 bases. From germline, CDR1 is MGHRA and CDR2 YSYEKL. Here the CDR3 DNA reads TGCGCCAGCAGCCAGGGGACTAGCGCCTCCTACGAGCAGTACTTC. Its translation is CASSQGTSASYEQYF.

The chain recombines TRBV18 with TRBJ1-2; perhaps TRBD1 as D (6 bases). V lost 3 bases and J 4 bases, leaving 9 bases between the germline ends. Germline CDR1 KGHSH, CDR2 LQKENI. CDR3 length: 13 residues. The DNA for the CDR3 is TGTGCCAGCTCACCGGGGACATCCTATGGCTACACCTTC. It yields the protein CASSPGTSYGYTF.

This chain joins TRBV27 and TRBJ1-5; 8 nucleotides agree with TRBD1. The CDR3 contains 13 residues. Trimming took 6 bases from V and 7 from J; bases not matched to a gene: 5. Germline V gene data show CDR1 as MNHEY and CDR2 as SMNVEV (reference sequence). The CDR3: CASSDRGGQPQHF. The DNA for the CDR3 is TGTGCCAGCAGCGACAGGGGTGGGCAGCCCCAGCATTTT.

This chain joins TRBV27 and TRBJ1-5; D may be TRBD1 (6 bases). This CDR3 is 13 amino acids long. The germline gives CDR1 MNHEY, CDR2 SMNVEV (reference sequence). Trimming pared 5 bases from V and 11 bases from J, leaving 16 bases between. CDR3 sequence reads: CASSPGTHRAQHF. In DNA form, the CDR3 reads TGTGCCAGCAGTCCCGGGACACACAGAGCCCAGCATTTT.

The chain is built from TRBV7-2 and TRBJ1-6; D gene ambiguous. The CDR3 sequence is 16 residues long. CDR1 SGHTA and CDR2 FQGNSA come from the germline V gene. V shed 1 base and J shed 3 bases, with 10 bases lying between them. The CDR3 loop is CASSLEPAYYNSPLHF. Here the CDR3 DNA reads TGTGCCAGCAGCTTAGAGCCAGCGTACTATAATTCACCCCTCCACTTT.

This clone was detected once. The chain is built from TRBV7-2 and TRBJ2-7; D gene unclear. The CDR3 has 14 residues. V dropped 5 bases and J dropped 2 bases, with 13 bases sitting between them. CDR1 is SGHTA and CDR2 is FQGNSA in the germline V gene. This CDR3 reads CASSPHATPYEQYF. CDR3 coding DNA: TGTGCCAGCAGCCCCCATGCTACTCCCTACGAGCAGTACTTC.

J is TRBJ1-5 and V is TRBV28, with D possibly matching TRBD1 (5 bases). Germline values: CDR1 MDHEN, CDR2 SYDVKM. The CDR3 is 16 amino acids. V was clipped by 9 bases and J by 4 bases, with 22 bases between them. The CDR3 protein is CASSSLIGGGNQPQHF. As DNA, the CDR3 is TGTGCCAGTTCCTCGTTAATCGGCGGGGGGAATCAGCCCCAGCATTTT.

CDR3 sequence reads: CAISERGGGQGTHEQYF. The CDR3 bases are TGTGCCATCAGTGAGAGGGGTGGGGGACAGGGGACCCACGAGCAGTACTTC. The genes are TRBV10-3 and TRBJ2-7; 10 bases are shared with TRBD1. The CDR3 sequence is 17 residues long. Germline assignment: CDR1 ENHRY and CDR2 SYGVKD. The junction had 12 bases not matched to a gene; V was cut back by 2 bases and J by 5 bases.

V is TRBV12-5 and J is TRBJ2-1; 7 nucleotides align to TRBD2. Germline CDR1 reads LGHNT; CDR2 reads FRNRAP. There are 15 residues in the CDR3. With 3 bases clipped from V and 9 bases from J, the junction kept 11 bases outside the gene matches. CDR3 sequence: CASGFRLGGPGEQFF. The DNA of the CDR3 is TGTGCTAGTGGTTTCCGTTTGGGAGGGCCGGGTGAGCAGTTCTTC.

The rearrangement joins TRBV12-3 or TRBV12-4 to TRBJ1-1; D ambiguous. The CDR3 covers 13 residues. The V gene lost 3 bases and the J gene lost 4 bases, with 9 bases spanning the gap. The chain's CDR3 is CASSLSAGTEAFF. The CDR3 bases are TGTGCCAGCAGTTTGAGCGCGGGCACTGAAGCTTTCTTT.